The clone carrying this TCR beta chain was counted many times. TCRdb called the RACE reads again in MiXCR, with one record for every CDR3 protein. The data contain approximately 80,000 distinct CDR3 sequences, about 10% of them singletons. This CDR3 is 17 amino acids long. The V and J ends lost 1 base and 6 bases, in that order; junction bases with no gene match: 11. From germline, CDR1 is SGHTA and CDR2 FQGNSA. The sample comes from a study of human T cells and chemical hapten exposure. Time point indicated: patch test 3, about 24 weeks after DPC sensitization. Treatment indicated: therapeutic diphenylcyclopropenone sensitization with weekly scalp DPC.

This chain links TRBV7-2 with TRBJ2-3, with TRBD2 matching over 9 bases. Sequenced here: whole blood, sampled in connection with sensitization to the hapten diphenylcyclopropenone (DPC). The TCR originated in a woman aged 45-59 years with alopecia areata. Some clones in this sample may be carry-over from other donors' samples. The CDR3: CASSLDVGGRATDTQYF. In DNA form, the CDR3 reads TGTGCCAGCAGCTTAGACGTCGGCGGGAGGGCCACGGATACGCAGTATTTT.